The T cell receptor beta chain described here comes from a study of response to subunit inactivated influenza vaccine (dated by TCRdb to the late 2010s). For context, the study as a whole: Deep quantitative T cell receptor repertoire profiling was used in the study to track responses to a trivalent subunit inactivated influenza vaccine. Overall study results and their limits: The authors proposed that each seasonal influenza vaccination may bring in only a limited number of new T cells.

The CDR3 has 14 amino acids, counting the end cysteine and phenylalanine. CDR3 DNA only is kept here, 42 bases in frame from base 1. CDR1 and CDR2 are read off the germline V gene as KGHDR and SFDVKD. The germline ends are 5 bases apart after V is trimmed by 1 base and J by 1 base. This clonotype was observed many times. Its antigen remains unidentified. No quality values exist for individual bases; no much larger clone is one base distant. Libraries were built with RT-PCR. The sequencing machine was an Illumina HiSeq 2500. TCRdb redid the processing of the public reads, applying fastp at Q25 and MiXCR, and retained in-frame beta chains. Under each unique CDR3 protein, matching rows form one entry showing the most common genes and DNA. The sample table records under 750,000 distinct CDR3 sequences; 10% to 15% of these occur just once. The ten biggest clones cover more than 8.5% of the sample.

The chain couples TRBV24-1 to TRBJ2-3, with no confident D gene call. The sequences come from PBMCs from blood, collected on the day of vaccination. The sequence was collected from a man aged 50 to 60 who received an inactivated influenza vaccine. Donor details come from another sample of the same person, matched by shared clones. The bases read TGTGCCACCAGTGATTTAGGAGGCACAGATACGCAGTATTTT. The translation is CATSDLGGTDTQYF.